One T cell receptor (beta chain) is described in this entry. The source of the sample is a study of OX40 agonist ivuxolimab in advanced cancers. In the study overall: The dose-escalation cohort was approximately 84% male, with a mean age of about 58 years, ranging roughly 20 to 90. Partial responses occurred in three patients (one hepatocellular carcinoma, two cutaneous melanoma). Anti-PD-1, anti-PD-L1 or anti-CTLA-4 therapy given earlier was allowed, and 30% to 45% had some.

The method was immunoSEQ multiplex PCR; TCRdb's version includes in-frame clones alone and lacks a portion of them. The data show 50,000 or so clones, approximately 90% seen once. Specimen: CD4+ or CD8+ T cells sorted from blood, collected in a trial of the OX40 agonist ivuxolimab. This sequence was found in an adult with an advanced solid tumor such as melanoma, head and neck, liver or kidney cancer.

This CDR3 is CASRPTGGSSYEQYF. DNA for the CDR3: TGTGCCAGCAGGCCTACAGGGGGCTCCTCCTACGAGCAGTACTTC. V usage is TRBV28 and J usage is TRBJ2-7; 9 bases are a match to TRBD1. CDR1 is MDHEN and CDR2 is SYDVKM in the germline V gene. CDR3 size: 15 residues. V was pared by 6 bases and J by 0 bases, with 6 bases of the junction left unmatched.